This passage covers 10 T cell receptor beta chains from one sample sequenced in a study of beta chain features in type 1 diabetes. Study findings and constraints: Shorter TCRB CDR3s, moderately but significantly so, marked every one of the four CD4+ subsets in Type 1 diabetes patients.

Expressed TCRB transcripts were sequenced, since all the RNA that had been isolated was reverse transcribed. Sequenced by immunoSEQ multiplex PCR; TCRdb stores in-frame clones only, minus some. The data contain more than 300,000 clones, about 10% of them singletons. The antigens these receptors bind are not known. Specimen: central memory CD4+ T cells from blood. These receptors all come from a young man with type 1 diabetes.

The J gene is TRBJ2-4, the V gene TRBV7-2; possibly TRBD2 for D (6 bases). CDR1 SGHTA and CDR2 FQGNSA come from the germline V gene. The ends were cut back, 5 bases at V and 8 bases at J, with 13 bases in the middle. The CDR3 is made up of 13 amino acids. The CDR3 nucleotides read TGTGCCAGCAGCCCGGTTCCGGGAGACATTCAGTACTTC. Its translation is CASSPVPGDIQYF.

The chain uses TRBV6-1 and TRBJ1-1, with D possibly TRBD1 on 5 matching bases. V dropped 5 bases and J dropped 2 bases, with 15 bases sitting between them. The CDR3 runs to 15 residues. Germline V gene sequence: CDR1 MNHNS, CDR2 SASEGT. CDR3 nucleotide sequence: TGTGCCAGCAGTAGCCAGGGTTTCGGTAACACTGAAGCTTTCTTT. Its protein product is CASSSQGFGNTEAFF.

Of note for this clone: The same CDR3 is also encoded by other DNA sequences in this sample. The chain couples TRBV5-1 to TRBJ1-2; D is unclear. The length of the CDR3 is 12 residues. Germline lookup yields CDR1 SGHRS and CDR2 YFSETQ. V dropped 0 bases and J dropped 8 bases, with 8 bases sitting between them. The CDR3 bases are TGCGCCAGCAGCTTGGATGGACGGGGCTACACCTTC. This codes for CASSLDGRGYTF.

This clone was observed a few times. The CDR3: CASSWGGSSYEQYF. The DNA for the CDR3 is TGTGCCAGCAGCTGGGGAGGAAGCTCCTACGAGCAGTACTTC. The chain combines TRBV7-2 with TRBJ2-7; a possible D gene is TRBD2 (6 bases). The CDR3 is made up of 14 amino acids. Germline V gene sequence: CDR1 SGHTA, CDR2 FQGNSA. V was shortened by 4 bases and J by 0 bases, with 10 bases between the two germline ends.

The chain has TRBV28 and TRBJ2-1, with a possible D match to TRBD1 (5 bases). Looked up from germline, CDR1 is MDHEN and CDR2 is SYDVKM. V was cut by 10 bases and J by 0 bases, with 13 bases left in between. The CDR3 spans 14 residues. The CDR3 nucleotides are TGTGCCACCGCCAAGGACAACTCCTACAATGAGCAGTTCTTC. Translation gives CATAKDNSYNEQFF.

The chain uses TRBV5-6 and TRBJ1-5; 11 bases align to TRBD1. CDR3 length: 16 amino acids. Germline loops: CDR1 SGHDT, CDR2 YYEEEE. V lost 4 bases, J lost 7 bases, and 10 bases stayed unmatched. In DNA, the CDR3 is TGTGCCAGCAGCCTCCTGGGGACAGGGGGTATCCAGCCCCAGCATTTT. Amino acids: CASSLLGTGGIQPQHF.

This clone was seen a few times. CDR3 in DNA: TGTGCCAGCAGATACTCGGGACTTTCCCCTAGTTTGGAGCAGTACTTC. Its translation is CASRYSGLSPSLEQYF. The chain employs TRBV2 and TRBJ2-7; a weak D match, TRBD2 (6 bases). This CDR3 is built from 16 residues. Germline V lookup: CDR1 SNHLY, CDR2 FYNNEI. V lost 6 bases, J lost 7 bases, and 25 bases lay in between. Looking up the rest from reference TRBV2 and TRBJ2-7 gives the full variable domain: EPEVTQTPSHQVTQMGQEVILRCVPISNHLYFYWYRQILGQKVEFLVSFYNNEISEKSEIFDDQFSVERPDGSNFTLKIRSTKLEDSAMYFCASRYSGLSPSLEQYFGPGTRLTVT.

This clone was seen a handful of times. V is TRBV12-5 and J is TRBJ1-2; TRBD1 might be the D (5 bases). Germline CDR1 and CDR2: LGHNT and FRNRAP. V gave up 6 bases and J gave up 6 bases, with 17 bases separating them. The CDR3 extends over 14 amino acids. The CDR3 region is CASGAGGGSNGYTF. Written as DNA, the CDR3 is TGTGCTAGTGGCGCCGGGGGAGGAAGTAATGGCTACACCTTC.

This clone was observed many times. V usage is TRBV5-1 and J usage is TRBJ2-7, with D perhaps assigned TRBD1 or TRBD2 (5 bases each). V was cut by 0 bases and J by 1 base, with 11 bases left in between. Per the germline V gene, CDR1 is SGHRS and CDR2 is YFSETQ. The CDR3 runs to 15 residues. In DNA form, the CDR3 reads TGCGCCAGCAGCTTGGGAGGGACCGATTCCTACGAGCAGTACTTC. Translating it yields CASSLGGTDSYEQYF. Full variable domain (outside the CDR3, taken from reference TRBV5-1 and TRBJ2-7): KAGVTQTPRYLIKTRGQQVTLSCSPISGHRSVSWYQQTPGQGLQFLFEYFSETQRNKGNFPGRFSGRQFSNSRSEMNVSTLELGDSALYLCASSLGGTDSYEQYFGPGTRLTVT.

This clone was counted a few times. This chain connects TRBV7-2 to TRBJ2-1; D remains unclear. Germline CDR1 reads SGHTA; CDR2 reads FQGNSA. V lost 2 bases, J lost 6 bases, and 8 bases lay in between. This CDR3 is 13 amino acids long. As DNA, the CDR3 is TGTGCCAGCAGCTTACTAGTGGGCAATGAGCAGTTCTTC. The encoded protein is CASSLLVGNEQFF.